This is a list of T cell receptor beta chains from one sample in a study of T cells in Graves' hyperthyroidism and ophthalmopathy. TCRdb ran MiXCR on the multiplex PCR reads and lists one entry per CDR3 protein. The sample has approximately 420,000 distinct CDR3 sequences, about 16% seen once. Specimen: blood. These receptors were collected from a woman aged 25 to 39 with Graves' hyperthyroidism. CDR3s leave out the opening cysteine and the closing phenylalanine or tryptophan.

>TRBJ2-7|TRBV3-1
ASSQGLAGGKAEQY
>TRBJ1-1|TRBV12-3/TRBV12-4
ASSPTADTEAF
>TRBJ2-1|TRBV20-1
SARVLKRLASSQF
>TRBJ1-1|TRBV29-1
SVSTELNTEAF
>TRBJ2-5|TRBV18
ASSPRRGSPTQETQY
>TRBJ2-7|TRBV2
ASSEEGRGILGEQY
>TRBJ2-5|TRBV6-2/TRBV6-3
ASRVTGEETQY
>TRBJ2-5|TRBV28
ASSKDSNQETQY
>TRBJ2-5|TRBV6-2/TRBV6-3
ASSSQGQAQY
>TRBJ2-2|TRBV2
ASTPPTGELF
>TRBJ1-4|TRBV6-1
ASSESGSNEKLF
>TRBJ1-5|TRBV6-2/TRBV6-3
ASSYVSPGQPQH
>-|TRBV7-2
ASSFTFRPSGSTDTQH
>TRBJ2-7|TRBV27
ASSATGTGGSYEQY
>TRBJ2-7|TRBV7-2
ASSSRLGRLAASSYEQY
>TRBJ2-3|TRBV19
ASSSGTSGSHTQY
>TRBJ2-5|TRBV2
ASSDFGTGTETQY
>TRBJ2-2|TRBV20-1
SARGGLAGLTGELF
>TRBJ2-7|TRBV11-2
ASTRHRGFYEQY
>TRBJ2-4|TRBV5-1
ASSPSGTENIQY
>TRBJ2-3|TRBV10-3
AISSTGDTQY
>TRBJ2-7|TRBV20-1
SAPEAAGVTYEQY
>TRBJ2-3|TRBV9
ASTKAVGDTQY
>TRBJ1-1|TRBV9
ASSVEGGYTEAF
>TRBJ2-3|TRBV12-3/TRBV12-4
ASRVQGTSTDTQY
>TRBJ2-7|TRBV15
ATSRDQVRVGYEQY
>TRBJ1-1|TRBV11-1
ASSSNSGLMNTEAF
>TRBJ1-2|TRBV7-9
ASSLAANDYGYT
>TRBJ2-7|TRBV28
ASSQTSTETYEQY
>TRBJ2-1|TRBV3-1
ASSQVGAASYNEQF
>TRBJ2-3|TRBV7-8
ASSRSRGTGTDTQY
>TRBJ2-7|TRBV20-1
SARAGGTSGSSYEQY
>TRBJ2-3|TRBV6-1
ASRPDRTSTDTQY
>TRBJ1-3|TRBV28
ASTADRAGNTIY
>TRBJ1-5|TRBV2
ASSDEGAGNQPQH
>TRBJ2-7|TRBV30
AWSVRLYEQY
>TRBJ2-7|TRBV28
ASSSGTVSSYEQY
>TRBJ2-5|TRBV7-9
ASSKTELQETQY
>TRBJ1-1|TRBV28
ASSLGEWRAF
>TRBJ2-3|TRBV7-8
ASSLAVLDITDTQY
>TRBJ2-7|TRBV11-2
ASSLEMAGGNEQY
>TRBJ1-1|TRBV12-5
ASGSTRDSKEVTEAF
>TRBJ2-1|TRBV5-1
ASSFGDREQF